The T cell receptor beta chain described here comes from a study of blood T cell repertoires in COVID-19. About the research overall: Whether acute or convalescent, the COVID-19 samples came from the United States, Italy and Spain.

The repertoire was sequenced with immunoSEQ multiplex PCR; TCRdb's copy has only in-frame clones and lacks some. The sample has fewer than 250,000 clones; about four fifths are singletons. Trimming took 4 bases from V and 5 from J, leaving 11 bases between them. This CDR3 comprises 13 residues. In germline, CDR1 is WSHSY, CDR2 SAAADI. The J gene is TRBJ1-2, the V gene TRBV10-2; D not resolved. The sequenced sample was peripheral blood. The origin of this receptor is a woman aged 40 to 55 with active or convalescent COVID-19. The CDR3, as DNA: TGCGCCAGCAGTGTGCAGACGGAGTATGGCTACACCTTC. Translating gives CASSVQTEYGYTF.